This T cell receptor (beta chain) was recovered during a study of Graves' ophthalmopathy and Graves' hyperthyroidism. Study background: Being free of ophthalmopathy for 18 months of follow-up defined stable hyperthyroidism.

This clonotype occurred many times. Its target is not known. RNA served as the template for amplifying TCR beta CDR3 regions. RT-PCR with HTBI primers came first, then second-round multiplex PCR. One entry per CDR3 protein results from TCRdb running MiXCR on the multiplex PCR reads. In the table there are over a million distinct CDR3 sequences, about 36% of which are singletons. General observations from the study: Blood contained most expanded thyroid clonotypes exceeding 0.001 frequency. Classification of ophthalmopathy versus stable hyperthyroidism by a 13-signature model yielded 85% to 90% sensitivity and 75% to 84% specificity.

The CDR3 extends over 15 amino acids. Looked up from germline, CDR1 is SGHKS and CDR2 is YYEKEE (reference sequence). V was trimmed by 4 bases and J by 6 bases, leaving 19 bases between them. Sequencing was carried out using peripheral blood or thyroid tissue (not recorded which). The chain carries TRBV5-5 and TRBJ1-2, with a tentative D call TRBD1 (6 bases). The sequence was obtained from an adult man with Graves' hyperthyroidism. The CDR3 DNA sequence: TGTGCCAGCAGCGCGGGGGCCGTTACCCCCAATGGCTACACCTTC. It codes for CASSAGAVTPNGYTF.